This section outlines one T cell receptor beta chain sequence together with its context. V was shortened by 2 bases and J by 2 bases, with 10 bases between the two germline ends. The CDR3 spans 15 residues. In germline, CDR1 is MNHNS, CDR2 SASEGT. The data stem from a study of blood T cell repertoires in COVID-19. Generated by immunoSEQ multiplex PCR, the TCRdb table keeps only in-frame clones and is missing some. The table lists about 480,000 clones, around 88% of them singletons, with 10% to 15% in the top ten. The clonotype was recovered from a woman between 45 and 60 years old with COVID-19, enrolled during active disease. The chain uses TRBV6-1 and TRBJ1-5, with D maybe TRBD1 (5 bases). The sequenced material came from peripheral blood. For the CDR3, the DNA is TGTGCCAGCAGTGAACCTGGGGGGGGCAATCAGCCCCAGCATTTT. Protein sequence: CASSEPGGGNQPQHF.